This T cell receptor beta chain originates from a study of cytomegalovirus exposure and HLA in healthy donors. Despite likely unrecorded immune exposures, the donors were nominally healthy at the time of sampling. Trimming stripped 0 bases from V and 6 bases from J, with 4 bases between. This CDR3 has 12 amino acids. Germline V lookup: CDR1 SGHDT, CDR2 YYEEEE. Concerning this clone itself: Antigen specificity is unknown.

Use of 60 Vbeta and 13 Jbeta primers characterized the PCR. As processed by the authors: Later work found around 80 million unique TCR beta chains, with 9 million to 13 million shared. Data came from immunoSEQ multiplex PCR; TCRdb stores just in-frame clones and leaves some out. V and J calls and clone size come straight from that table; D and trimming were deduced from the DNA. Here the sample spans fewer than 50,000 clones, approximately 66% being singletons. Study results and limitations: Several top significant clusters appeared, in a later analysis, to be linked to common viral pathogens. It was likely that a cluster of highly shared sequence variants was a sequencing artifact.

Sequenced sample: PBMCs. The clonotype comes from a man aged 50 to 60 in good health and CMV-seropositive. This chain joins TRBV5-6 and TRBJ1-5; D is unclear. CDR3 in amino acids: CASSLAGQPQHF. Written as DNA, the CDR3 is TGTGCCAGCAGCTTGGCAGGTCAGCCCCAGCATTTT.